The clone carrying this T cell receptor (beta chain) was counted only a few times. The data stem from a study of blood T cell repertoires in COVID-19. Background on the study: Spain, Italy and the United States supplied samples that represented acute and convalescent COVID-19. T cells, B-cell-depleted T cells, or PBMCs supplied cDNA or gDNA.

Per the authors' pipeline: Amplified reference gene primers provided the basis for estimating nucleated cell counts. Produced via immunoSEQ multiplex PCR; TCRdb's table is partial and in-frame only. The DNA was the basis for D and trimming; V, J and clone size are from that table. This table holds almost 50,000 clones, roughly 78% found once. The junction had 12 bases not matched to a gene; V was cut back by 4 bases and J by 6 bases. The CDR3 is 16 amino acids. The germline CDR1 and CDR2 sequences are GTSNPN and SVGIG (reference sequence). The chain has TRBV30 and TRBJ2-7; the match to TRBD2 covers 13 bases. Sequencing input: peripheral blood. The receptor was derived from a man in his 70s with acute or convalescent COVID-19. CDR3: CAWNPWTSGRGSEQYF. In DNA form, the CDR3 reads TGTGCCTGGAATCCATGGACTAGCGGGAGAGGCTCCGAGCAGTACTTC.